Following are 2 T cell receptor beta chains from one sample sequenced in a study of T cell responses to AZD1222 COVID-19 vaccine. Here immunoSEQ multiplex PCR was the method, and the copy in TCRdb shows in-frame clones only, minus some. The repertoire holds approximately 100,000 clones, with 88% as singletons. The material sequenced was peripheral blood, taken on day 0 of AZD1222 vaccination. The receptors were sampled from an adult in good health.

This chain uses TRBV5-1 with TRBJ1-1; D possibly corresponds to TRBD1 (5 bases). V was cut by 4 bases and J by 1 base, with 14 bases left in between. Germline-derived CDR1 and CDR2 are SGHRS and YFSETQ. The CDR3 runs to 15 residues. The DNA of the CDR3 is TGCGCCAGCAGCCCTCCGCGAGGGACGAACACTGAAGCTTTCTTT. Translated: CASSPPRGTNTEAFF.

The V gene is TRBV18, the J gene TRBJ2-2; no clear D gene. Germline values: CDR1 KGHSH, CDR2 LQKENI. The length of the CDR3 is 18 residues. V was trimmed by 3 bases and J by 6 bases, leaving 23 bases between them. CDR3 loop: CASSPAIVQPGTAGELFF. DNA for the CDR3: TGTGCCAGCTCACCCGCTATCGTTCAACCTGGTACAGCCGGGGAGCTGTTTTTT.